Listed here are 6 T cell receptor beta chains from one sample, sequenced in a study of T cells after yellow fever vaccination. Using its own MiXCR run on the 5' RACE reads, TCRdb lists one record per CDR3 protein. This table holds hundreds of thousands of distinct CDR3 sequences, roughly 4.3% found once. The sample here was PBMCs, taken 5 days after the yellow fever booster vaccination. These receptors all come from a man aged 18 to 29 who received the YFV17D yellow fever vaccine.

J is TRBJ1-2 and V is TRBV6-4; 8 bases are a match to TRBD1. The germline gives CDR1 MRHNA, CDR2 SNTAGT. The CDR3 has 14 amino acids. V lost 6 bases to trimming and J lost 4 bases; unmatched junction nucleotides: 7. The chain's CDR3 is CASRWTGSAYGYTF. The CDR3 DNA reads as TGTGCCAGCAGATGGACAGGGAGCGCCTATGGCTACACCTTC.

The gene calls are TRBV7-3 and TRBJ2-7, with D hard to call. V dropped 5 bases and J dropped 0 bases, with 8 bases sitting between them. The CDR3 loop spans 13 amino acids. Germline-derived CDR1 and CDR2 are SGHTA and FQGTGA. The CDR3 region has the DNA TGTGCCAGCAGCCCGGTTGGCTCCTACGAGCAGTACTTC. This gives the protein CASSPVGSYEQYF.

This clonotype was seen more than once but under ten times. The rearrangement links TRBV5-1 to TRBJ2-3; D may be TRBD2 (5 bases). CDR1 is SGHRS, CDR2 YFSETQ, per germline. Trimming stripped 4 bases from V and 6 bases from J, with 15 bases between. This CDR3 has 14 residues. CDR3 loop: CASSPDWVGDTQYF. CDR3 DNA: TGCGCCAGCAGCCCGGACTGGGTTGGGGATACGCAGTATTTT.

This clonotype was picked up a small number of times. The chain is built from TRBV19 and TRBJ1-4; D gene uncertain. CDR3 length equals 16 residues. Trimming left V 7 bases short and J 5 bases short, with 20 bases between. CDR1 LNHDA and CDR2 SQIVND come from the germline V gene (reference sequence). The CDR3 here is CASTAPGSAYNEKLFF. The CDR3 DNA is TGTGCCAGTACGGCCCCTGGCAGCGCCTACAATGAAAAACTGTTTTTT.

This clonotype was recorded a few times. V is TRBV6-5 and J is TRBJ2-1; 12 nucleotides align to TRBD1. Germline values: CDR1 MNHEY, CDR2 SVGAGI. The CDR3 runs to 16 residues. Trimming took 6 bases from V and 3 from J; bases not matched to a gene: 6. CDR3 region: CASSKGTGGLYNEQFF. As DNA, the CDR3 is TGTGCCAGCAGCAAGGGGACAGGGGGCCTCTACAATGAGCAGTTCTTC.

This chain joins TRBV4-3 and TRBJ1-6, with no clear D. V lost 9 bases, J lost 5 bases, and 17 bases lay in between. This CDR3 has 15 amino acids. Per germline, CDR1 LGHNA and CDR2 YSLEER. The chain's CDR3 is CASRRGIVNNSPLHF. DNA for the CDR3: TGCGCCAGTCGCCGGGGAATTGTGAATAATTCACCCCTCCACTTT.